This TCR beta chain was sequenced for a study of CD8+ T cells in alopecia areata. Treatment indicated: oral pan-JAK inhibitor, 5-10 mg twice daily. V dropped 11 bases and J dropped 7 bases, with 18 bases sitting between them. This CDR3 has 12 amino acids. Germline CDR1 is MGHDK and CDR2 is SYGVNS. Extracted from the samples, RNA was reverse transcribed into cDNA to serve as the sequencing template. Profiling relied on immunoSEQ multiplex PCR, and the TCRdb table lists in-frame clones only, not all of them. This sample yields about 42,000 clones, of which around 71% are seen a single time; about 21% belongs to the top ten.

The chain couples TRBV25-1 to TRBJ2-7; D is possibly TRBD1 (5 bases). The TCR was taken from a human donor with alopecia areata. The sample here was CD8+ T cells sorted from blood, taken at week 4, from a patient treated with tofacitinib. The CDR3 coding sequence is TGTGCCGGATGTTGTAGGGCAGGGGAGCAGTACTTC. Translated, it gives CAGCCRAGEQYF.